These 27 T cell receptor beta chains originate from one sample sequenced in a study of Ad26.COV2.S vaccination and SARS-CoV-2 variants. Treatment described: around 19 received Ad26.COV2.S at low or high dose, single or two shots; 5 received placebo; per-sample allocation not given. Following the first vaccine or placebo injection, samples were taken on day 63. Sequenced by immunoSEQ multiplex PCR; TCRdb stores in-frame clones only, minus some. The sample yields 200,000 to 300,000 clones, approximately 87% seen once. The starting material was peripheral blood, obtained in a trial of Ad26.COV2.S vaccine versus placebo. Every receptor here comes from a person between 18 and 60 years old who received the Ad26.COV2.S COVID-19 vaccine or a placebo.

This clone was picked up a small number of times. V gene TRBV11-2 combines with J gene TRBJ1-2; D gene uncertain. The CDR3 length is 15 residues. The germline V gene has CDR1 SGHAT and CDR2 FQNNGV. The V and J ends lost 1 base and 2 bases respectively, with 11 bases between them. CDR3 amino acids: CASSLASLRNYGYTF. The DNA of the CDR3 is TGTGCCAGCAGCTTAGCGTCTCTTCGAAACTATGGCTACACCTTC.

The CDR3 reads CASSSLALRSTDTQYF. CDR3 bases: TGTGCCAGCAGTTCCTTGGCCTTGCGAAGCACAGATACGCAGTATTTT. The chain joins TRBV6-2 or TRBV6-3 to TRBJ2-3; D is ambiguous. This CDR3 is built from 16 residues. V shed 4 bases and J shed 0 bases, with 14 bases lying between them. Germline CDR1 reads MNHEY; CDR2 reads SVGEGT.

The V gene is TRBV30, the J gene TRBJ2-3; 11 nucleotides agree with TRBD1. With 2 bases clipped from V and 4 bases from J, the junction kept 2 bases outside the gene matches. Germline values: CDR1 GTSNPN, CDR2 SVGIG (reference sequence). CDR3 length equals 14 residues. CDR3 nucleotide sequence: TGTGCCTGGAGTCAGGACAGGGGGCCAGATACGCAGTATTTT. Translating it yields CAWSQDRGPDTQYF.

This sequence joins TRBV7-9 and TRBJ2-1, with 7 bases lining up with TRBD1. The germline gives CDR1 SEHNR, CDR2 FQNEAQ (reference sequence). This CDR3 has 18 amino acids. Germline trimming cut 10 bases from V and 6 bases from J; bases unmatched to any gene: 24. CDR3 nucleotides: TGTGCCACCAGGGACCGAAGACAGGGCTTAGGGGTGGGCAATGAGCAGTTCTTC. This encodes CATRDRRQGLGVGNEQFF. Combining the CDR3 with reference TRBV7-9 and TRBJ2-1 gives the whole variable domain DTGVSQNPRHKITKRGQNVTFRCDPISEHNRLYWYRQTLGQGPEFLTYFQNEAQLEKSRLLSDRFSAERPKGSFSTLEIQRTEQGDSAMYLCATRDRRQGLGVGNEQFFGPGTRLTVL.

V is TRBV9 and J is TRBJ2-2; D is unresolved. The CDR3 runs to 13 residues. The germline gives CDR1 SGDLS, CDR2 YYNGEE. V lost 2 bases and J lost 5, with 7 bases in between. The CDR3 bases are TGTGCCAGCAGCGTGGGGTTAACCGGGGAGCTGTTTTTT. Protein: CASSVGLTGELFF.

The V gene is TRBV19, the J gene TRBJ1-5, with 9 positions matching TRBD1. The CDR3 is 16 amino acids. Trimming removed 5 bases from V and 0 bases from J; junction bases left unmatched: 5. Germline CDR1 and CDR2: LNHDA and SQIVND (reference sequence). This CDR3 is CASSGGQGSSNQPQHF. CDR3 bases: TGTGCCAGTAGTGGAGGACAGGGGAGTAGCAATCAGCCCCAGCATTTT.

CDR3 amino acids: CASSSTATKTEQFF. For the CDR3, the DNA is TGTGCCAGCAGCTCGACTGCAACGAAAACTGAGCAGTTCTTC. The chain combines TRBV7-3 with TRBJ2-1; D uncertain. The V gene lost 4 bases and the J gene lost 9 bases, with 16 bases spanning the gap. The CDR3 contains 14 residues. The germline V gene encodes CDR1 SGHTA and CDR2 FQGTGA.

The gene calls are TRBV6-1 and TRBJ1-1; TRBD1 is a possible D gene (5 bases). V lost 2 bases and J lost 11, with 15 bases in between. Germline CDR1 MNHNS, CDR2 SASEGT. The CDR3 contains 13 residues. CDR3 sequence reads: CASSEKGEGKAFF. In nucleotides, the CDR3 is TGTGCCAGCAGTGAAAAAGGGGAGGGTAAGGCTTTCTTT.

The chain carries TRBV18 and TRBJ2-6; no reliable D call. V lost 0 bases and J lost 2, with 5 bases in between. The germline CDR1 and CDR2 sequences are KGHSH and LQKENI. The CDR3 spans 15 residues. CDR3 in amino acids: CASSPPAPGANVLTF. The CDR3 region has the DNA TGTGCCAGCTCACCACCGGCGCCTGGGGCCAACGTCCTGACTTTC.

The chain couples TRBV3-1 (or the pseudogene TRBV3-2) to TRBJ2-1; D is uncertain. CDR3 length: 13 residues. The V gene lost 1 base and the J gene lost 4 bases, with 5 bases spanning the gap. Germline values: CDR1 LGHDT, CDR2 YNNKEL (reference sequence). CDR3 in DNA: TGTGCCAGCAGCCAAGCGGATTACAATGAGCAGTTCTTC. Translated: CASSQADYNEQFF.

The rearrangement uses TRBV4-2 and TRBJ2-2; no clear D gene. This CDR3 is built from 14 residues. Germline V lookup: CDR1 LGHNA, CDR2 YNFKEQ. Trimming took off 1 base at V and 4 bases at J, with 7 bases between the two ends. CDR3 sequence reads: CASSQVGGTGELFF. The CDR3 nucleotides read TGTGCCAGCAGCCAAGTGGGTGGCACCGGGGAGCTGTTTTTT.

The rearrangement links TRBV13 to TRBJ2-3; TRBD2 agrees at 9 bases. The V gene's germline CDR1 is PRHDT and CDR2 FYEKMQ (reference sequence). V lost 2 bases to trimming and J lost 4 bases; unmatched junction nucleotides: 4. The CDR3 has 15 residues. The CDR3: CASSLKRGAPDTQYF. The CDR3 DNA reads as TGTGCCAGCAGCTTAAAGCGGGGGGCCCCAGATACGCAGTATTTT.

The V and J genes are TRBV7-8 and TRBJ1-3; D is unclear. The CDR3 is 15 amino acids. V dropped 5 bases and J dropped 2 bases, with 13 bases sitting between them. Germline CDR1 and CDR2: SGHVS and FQNEAQ. DNA for the CDR3: TGTGCCAGCAGCAGAGAGCGAAGGGCTGGAAACACCATATATTTT. It codes for CASSRERRAGNTIYF.

This chain joins TRBV4-3 and TRBJ1-6, with 7 bases identical to TRBD1. With V trimmed by 0 bases and J by 7 bases, 6 bases remained unmatched. This CDR3 has 16 residues. Germline CDR1 reads LGHNA; CDR2 reads YSLEER. CDR3 in DNA: TGCGCCAGCAGCCAAGAAAAGGGGGCGGGAAATTCACCCCTCCACTTT. This encodes CASSQEKGAGNSPLHF.

This sequence joins TRBV10-3 and TRBJ2-1; 7 bases map to TRBD1. The CDR3 consists of 14 residues. V shed 6 bases, J shed 0 bases, and the junction held 2 bases outside the gene matches. In germline, CDR1 is ENHRY, CDR2 SYGVKD. CDR3 region: CAISGQASYNEQFF. DNA for the CDR3: TGTGCCATCAGCGGACAGGCCTCCTACAATGAGCAGTTCTTC.

This chain uses TRBV20-1 with TRBJ1-4, with 7 nucleotides matching TRBD1. Trimming took 3 bases from V and 3 from J; bases not matched to a gene: 4. CDR1 DFQATT and CDR2 SNEGSKA come from the germline V gene (reference sequence). The CDR3 runs to 14 residues. The CDR3 nucleotides are TGCAGTGCTAGTCAGACAGGGTCTAATGAAAAACTGTTTTTT. It yields the protein CSASQTGSNEKLFF.

V gene TRBV7-3 combines with J gene TRBJ2-3; 11 bases agree with TRBD2. Germline V lookup: CDR1 SGHTA, CDR2 FQGTGA. This CDR3 has 17 residues. J was trimmed by 2 bases and V by 5 bases; bases with no gene match: 9. The CDR3, as DNA: TGTGCCAGCAGCCCGACCGGGACTAGCGGACTCACAGATACGCAGTATTTT. Translation gives CASSPTGTSGLTDTQYF.

This rearrangement joins TRBV6-2 or TRBV6-3 to TRBJ2-1, with D perhaps matching TRBD1 (6 bases). CDR1 MNHEY and CDR2 SVGEGT come from the germline V gene. The CDR3 is 14 amino acids. Trimming left V 2 bases short and J 4 bases short, with 9 bases between. The CDR3 loop reads CASSYGGGYNEQFF. CDR3 nucleotide sequence: TGTGCCAGCAGTTACGGGGGCGGATACAATGAGCAGTTCTTC.

The rearrangement uses TRBV10-3 and TRBJ2-2; 14 bases map to TRBD2. The CDR3 consists of 15 residues. Germline assignment: CDR1 ENHRY and CDR2 SYGVKD. V was pared by 4 bases and J by 5 bases, with 0 bases of the junction left unmatched. The CDR3 protein is CAISGLAGGTGELFF. CDR3 sequence (DNA): TGTGCCATCAGTGGACTAGCGGGAGGGACCGGGGAGCTGTTTTTT.

The chain carries TRBV13 and TRBJ2-7; D may match TRBD1 or TRBD2 (7 bases each). Trimming left V 6 bases short and J 1 base short, with 13 bases between. Germline-derived CDR1 and CDR2 are PRHDT and FYEKMQ (reference sequence). The CDR3 is 14 amino acids. For the CDR3, the DNA is TGTGCCAGCAGACTTCAGGGGGGGTCCTACGAGCAGTACTTC. Encoded protein: CASRLQGGSYEQYF.

The J gene is TRBJ1-5, the V gene TRBV19; D is uncertain. Germline values: CDR1 LNHDA, CDR2 SQIVND (reference sequence). The CDR3 has 13 residues. The CDR3 sequence is CASGGEGNQPQHF. The CDR3 DNA follows: TGTGCTTCAGGTGGGGAAGGCAATCAGCCCCAGCATTTT.

The genes are TRBV27 and TRBJ1-2, with D possibly matching TRBD1 (6 bases). This CDR3 comprises 15 residues. V shed 6 bases and J shed 4 bases, with 18 bases lying between them. Germline V gene sequence: CDR1 MNHEY, CDR2 SMNVEV (reference sequence). The CDR3 loop is CASRRTGGLSYGYTF. The CDR3 DNA reads TGTGCCAGCAGGAGGACGGGGGGGCTTAGCTATGGCTACACCTTC.

The V call is TRBV14, the J call TRBJ2-2; maybe TRBD1 (6 bases). V was clipped by 2 bases and J by 7 bases, with 11 bases between them. CDR3 length: 14 amino acids. Germline CDR1 and CDR2: SGHDN and FVKESK. DNA for the CDR3: TGTGCCAGCAGCCAAATACAGGGAAGCGGGGAGCTGTTTTTT. Residues: CASSQIQGSGELFF.

The chain is built from TRBV7-9 and TRBJ2-5; D is unclear. The CDR3 loop spans 13 amino acids. Trimming took off 1 base at V and 0 bases at J, with 3 bases between the two ends. Per the germline V gene, CDR1 is SEHNR and CDR2 is FQNEAQ (reference sequence). CDR3 protein: CASSLGNQETQYF. The DNA for the CDR3 is TGTGCCAGCAGCTTAGGCAACCAAGAGACCCAGTACTTC.

The V call is TRBV27, the J call TRBJ2-3, with 10 bases that match TRBD2. In germline, CDR1 is MNHEY, CDR2 SMNVEV (reference sequence). Trimming removed 0 bases from V and 4 bases from J; junction bases left unmatched: 10. The CDR3 totals 18 residues. CDR3 DNA sequence: TGTGCCAGCAGTTTATCGAAGGGGCTAGCGGGAGCGGCAGATACGCAGTATTTT. Its translation: CASSLSKGLAGAADTQYF.

The chain has TRBV10-3 and TRBJ1-1; TRBD1 matches 8 bases. Germline trimming cut 3 bases from V and 6 bases from J; bases unmatched to any gene: 12. The CDR3 spans 16 residues. CDR1 is ENHRY and CDR2 is SYGVKD in the germline V gene. In nucleotides, the CDR3 is TGTGCCATCAGTGACCCGACCGGGACAGGCGGCGCTGAAGCTTTCTTT. This gives the protein CAISDPTGTGGAEAFF.

The chain employs TRBV2 and TRBJ1-4; possible D gene TRBD1, 6 bases. The germline CDR1 and CDR2 sequences are SNHLY and FYNNEI. The ends were cut back, 7 bases at V and 7 bases at J, with 19 bases in the middle. This CDR3 comprises 15 residues. Written as DNA, the CDR3 is TGTGCCAGCACCGAGGGGCAGGGGAGAGGTGAAAAACTGTTTTTT. Its translation is CASTEGQGRGEKLFF.